This T cell receptor beta chain was observed in a study of post-analysis software for immune sequencing data. About the study: There were relapsing-remitting, secondary progressive and progressive-relapsing multiple sclerosis among the disease courses included. Study results and caveats: Controls' normalized Chao1 diversity significantly exceeded that of multiple sclerosis patients. Compared with controls, patients had more of roughly five TRBV segments, including TRBV5-6, TRBV5-1 and TRBV20-1.

Each TCR beta cDNA library carried unique molecular identifiers. Input of about 0.95 to 10 million T cells yielded 450,000 to 550,000 cDNA molecules. TCRdb re-derived calls from the PCR reads in MiXCR, one entry per CDR3 protein. This sample has hundreds of thousands of distinct CDR3 sequences, with 25% to 30% found just once. This CDR3 spans 17 amino acids. Trimming cost V 1 base and J 1 base; bases outside gene matches: 6. Germline V gene lookup returns CDR1 SGHTA and CDR2 FQGNSA. This clonotype was counted between two and nine times. The antigen remains undetermined. Sequencing used blood. The sequence was collected from a girl between 10 and 17 years old with multiple sclerosis. The chain carries TRBV7-2 and TRBJ2-5; 10 bases map to TRBD2. CDR3 DNA: TGTGCCAGCAGCTTAGGTGGTAGCGGGAGGACCCAAGAGACCCAGTACTTC. This codes for CASSLGGSGRTQETQYF.